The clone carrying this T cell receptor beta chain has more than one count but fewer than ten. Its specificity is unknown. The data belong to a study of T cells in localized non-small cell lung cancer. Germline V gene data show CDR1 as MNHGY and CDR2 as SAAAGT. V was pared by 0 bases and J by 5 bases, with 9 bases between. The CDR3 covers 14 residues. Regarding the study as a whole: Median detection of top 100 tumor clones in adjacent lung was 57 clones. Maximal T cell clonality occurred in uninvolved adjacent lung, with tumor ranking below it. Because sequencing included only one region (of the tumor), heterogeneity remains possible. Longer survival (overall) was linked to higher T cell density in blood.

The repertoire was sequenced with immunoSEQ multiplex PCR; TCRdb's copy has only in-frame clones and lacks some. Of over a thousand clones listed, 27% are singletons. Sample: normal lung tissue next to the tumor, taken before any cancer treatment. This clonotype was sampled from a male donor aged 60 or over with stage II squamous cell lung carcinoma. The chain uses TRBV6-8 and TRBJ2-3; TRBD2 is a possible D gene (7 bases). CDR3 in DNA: TGTGCCAGCAGTTACTCGGGGGGGCGAGATACGCAGTATTTT. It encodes CASSYSGGRDTQYF.